The T cell receptor (beta chain) described here comes from a study of OX40 agonist ivuxolimab in advanced cancers. About the study: Intravenous ivuxolimab at 0.01 to 10 mg/kg was given to patients every 2 weeks.

Germline V CDR1 and CDR2: SGHTA, FQGNSA. J gave up 2 bases and V 5 bases, and 9 bases lay outside the gene matches. This CDR3 has 16 residues. TCRdb's table, derived via immunoSEQ multiplex PCR, lists solely in-frame clones and lacks some. The repertoire includes 55,000 to 80,000 clones, about 81% of them detected once, and 1% sits in the top ten. Researchers took blood at baseline, on cycle 4 day 1, and on cycle 7 day 1. Sequencing used CD4+ or CD8+ T cells sorted from blood, obtained in a trial of the OX40 agonist ivuxolimab. The clonotype originates from an adult with an advanced solid tumor such as melanoma, head and neck, liver or kidney cancer. The genes are TRBV7-2 and TRBJ2-3; TRBD2 matches at 8 bases. The CDR3 reads CASSTSGGHNTDTQYF. The CDR3 nucleotides read TGTGCCAGCAGCACCAGCGGGGGCCATAACACAGATACGCAGTATTTT.